The 16 T cell receptor beta chains reported below all come from one sample, sequenced in a study of early T cells in non-severe SARS-CoV-2 infection. TCRdb re-called the 5' RACE reads through MiXCR, storing one row per CDR3 protein. Counted here are tens of thousands of distinct CDR3 sequences, roughly 9.3% occurring once; the ten biggest clones make up around 14%. The sequenced material came from whole blood. The origin of the receptors is an adult who was a healthcare worker with PCR-confirmed SARS-CoV-2 infection or an uninfected control (not recorded which).

The rearrangement uses TRBV10-3 and TRBJ2-5; perhaps D is TRBD1 or TRBD2 (6 bases each). V was shortened by 5 bases and J by 5 bases, with 21 bases between the two germline ends. Germline CDR1 ENHRY, CDR2 SYGVKD. There are 16 residues in the CDR3. The CDR3 DNA reads TGTGCCATCAGTCCCCTCGTTATGGGGGGCGCCGAGACCCAGTACTTC. Its protein product is CAISPLVMGGAETQYF.

This clonotype was counted at least ten times. CDR3 protein: CASSSGQLASGNTIYF. In DNA, the CDR3 is TGTGCCAGTAGTTCCGGACAGTTAGCCTCTGGAAACACCATATATTTT. The chain has TRBV19 and TRBJ1-3, with D perhaps matching TRBD1 (6 bases). Trimming removed 5 bases from V and 0 bases from J, with 14 bases in between. Germline CDR1 LNHDA, CDR2 SQIVND (reference sequence). The CDR3 runs to 16 residues.

This clonotype has ten or more counts. The gene calls are TRBV3-1 and TRBJ2-4, with 8 nucleotides matching TRBD2. This CDR3 contains 17 residues. Germline lookup yields CDR1 LGHDT and CDR2 YNNKEL (reference sequence). The V gene end was trimmed by 4 bases and the J gene end by 0 bases; junction bases not matched to a gene: 8. The CDR3 DNA reads TGTGCCAGCAGCCCGCTCGGGGGGGCCCTAGCCAAAAACATTCAGTACTTC. Protein: CASSPLGGALAKNIQYF.

The chain is built from TRBV12-3 or TRBV12-4 and TRBJ2-2; 7 bases line up with TRBD1. The CDR3 is made up of 15 amino acids. The V and J ends lost 6 bases and 0 bases, in that order; junction bases with no gene match: 4. As DNA, the CDR3 is TGTGCCAGCAGCCTAGGGGGCGCGAACACCGGGGAGCTGTTTTTT. Protein: CASSLGGANTGELFF.

The CDR3 sequence is CASSLQGWGSEAFF. The CDR3 nucleotides read TGTGCCAGCAGCTTGCAGGGTTGGGGGTCTGAAGCTTTCTTT. V and J are TRBV7-3 and TRBJ1-1; TRBD1 is a possible D gene (5 bases). CDR1 SGHTA and CDR2 FQGTGA come from the germline V gene. V dropped 3 bases and J dropped 6 bases, with 14 bases sitting between them. This CDR3 comprises 14 residues.

This clonotype appeared many times. The chain links TRBV6-5 to TRBJ1-1; 8 bases are shared with TRBD1. Germline CDR1 is MNHEY and CDR2 is SVGAGI. The CDR3 is 16 residues long. V lost 1 base and J lost 5; bases outside the gene matches: 9. The DNA of the CDR3 is TGTGCCAGCAGTTACTTCGGCAGGGGGCGAGGTACTGAAGCTTTCTTT. It specifies CASSYFGRGRGTEAFF.

The chain carries TRBV7-6 and TRBJ2-5, with 8 bases aligning to TRBD1. The germline V gene has CDR1 SGHVS and CDR2 FNYEAQ. The CDR3 totals 15 residues. V was clipped by 2 bases and J by 4 bases; unmatched bases: 6. This chain's CDR3 is CASSLYRDRSETQYF. CDR3 DNA sequence: TGTGCCAGCAGCTTATATCGGGACAGGTCAGAGACCCAGTACTTC.

This clonotype was counted between two and nine times. The chain employs TRBV25-1 and TRBJ1-1, with TRBD1 matching over 9 bases. The CDR3 runs 16 residues. J gave up 4 bases and V 1 base, and 7 bases lay outside the gene matches. Germline V gene data show CDR1 as MGHDK and CDR2 as SYGVNS. In DNA, the CDR3 is TGTGCCAGCAGTGAATCCCCGGGACAGGGCATCACTGAAGCTTTCTTT. It codes for CASSESPGQGITEAFF.

This chain uses TRBV28 with TRBJ2-3, with 9 bases aligning to TRBD1. The CDR3 spans 14 residues. Germline trimming cut 7 bases from V and 15 bases from J; bases unmatched to any gene: 17. CDR1 is MDHEN and CDR2 is SYDVKM in the germline V gene. In nucleotides, the CDR3 is TGTGCCAGCACCCCTCCCTCAACAGGGGGCGCGGGATATTTT. The encoded protein is CASTPPSTGGAGYF.

The table lists this clonotype with many counts. V and J are TRBV5-5 and TRBJ2-2, with no clear D. In germline, CDR1 is SGHKS, CDR2 YYEKEE (reference sequence). Trimming took off 4 bases at V and 7 bases at J, with 17 bases between the two ends. This CDR3 has 15 residues. The CDR3 region has the DNA TGTGCCAGCAGCCCCCGTGATCAATCCGGCGGGGAGCTGTTTTTT. Translated, it gives CASSPRDQSGGELFF.

This clonotype has just a few counts. V is TRBV18 and J is TRBJ2-1; D is ambiguous. Germline V lookup: CDR1 KGHSH, CDR2 LQKENI. The V end was cut by 4 bases, the J end by 4 bases, with 8 bases between. This CDR3 is built from 13 residues. The CDR3: CASSQHVYNEQFF. CDR3 in DNA: TGTGCCAGCTCACAGCACGTATACAATGAGCAGTTCTTC.

In this sample, this clonotype turned up many times. The chain links TRBV29-1 to TRBJ2-2, with 7 positions matching TRBD1. Germline CDR1 is SQVTM and CDR2 is ANQGSEA. Trimming removed 7 bases from V and 4 bases from J; junction bases left unmatched: 12. The CDR3 extends over 15 amino acids. CDR3 sequence reads: CSAESDRAVTGELFF. For the CDR3, the DNA is TGCAGCGCCGAGTCAGACAGGGCGGTCACCGGGGAGCTGTTTTTT.

Only a few counts were recorded for this clonotype. The CDR3 coding sequence is TGTGCCAGCAGTTTATATAATGCAGGTGACACCGGGGAGCTGTTTTTT. The encoded protein is CASSLYNAGDTGELFF. This chain joins TRBV12-3 or TRBV12-4 and TRBJ2-2; D uncertain. V was trimmed by 2 bases and J by 3 bases, leaving 13 bases between them. The CDR3 is made up of 16 amino acids.

This clonotype was recorded at least ten times. CDR3 in DNA: TGTGCCAGCAGTGCATTAGGGTCGAATTCACCCCTCCACTTT. Translation: CASSALGSNSPLHF. The chain links TRBV25-1 to TRBJ1-6; D call uncertain. The CDR3 totals 14 residues. V was pared by 4 bases and J by 7 bases, with 11 bases between. Looked up from germline, CDR1 is MGHDK and CDR2 is SYGVNS.

In this sample, this clonotype turned up many times. The CDR3 nucleotides are TGTGCCAGCAGCTTACGGGGGTTTGAAGATACGCAGTATTTT. The encoded protein is CASSLRGFEDTQYF. The chain recombines TRBV11-2 with TRBJ2-3; the D gene is possibly TRBD2 (6 bases). V was shortened by 2 bases and J by 5 bases, with 11 bases between the two germline ends. This CDR3 has 14 amino acids. CDR1 is SGHAT, CDR2 FQNNGV, per germline.

The chain employs TRBV4-1 and TRBJ1-1, with D perhaps matching TRBD1 (5 bases). CDR1 MGHRA and CDR2 YSYEKL come from the germline V gene. This CDR3 spans 12 amino acids. Trimming took 8 bases from V and 0 from J, leaving 7 bases between them. The CDR3 sequence is CASAGVNTEAFF. The CDR3 DNA sequence: TGCGCCAGCGCGGGGGTGAACACTGAAGCTTTCTTT.